These 24 T cell receptor beta chains share one sample of origin, sequenced in a study of blood T cell repertoires in COVID-19. The table came from immunoSEQ multiplex PCR; TCRdb's copy has only in-frame clones and leaves some out. Of 55,000 or so clones listed, almost 90% are singletons. The sequencing input was peripheral blood. These receptors all stem from a man in his 60s with active COVID-19.

The J gene is TRBJ2-3, the V gene TRBV4-1; tentative D call: TRBD1 (5 bases). The CDR3 contains 14 residues. The V end was cut by 1 base, the J end by 0 bases, with 5 bases between. The germline V gene encodes CDR1 MGHRA and CDR2 YSYEKL. CDR3 protein: CASSQGQSTDTQYF. In DNA form, the CDR3 reads TGCGCCAGCAGCCAAGGACAGAGCACAGATACGCAGTATTTT.

This clone was counted once. The rearrangement uses TRBV4-1 and TRBJ1-2; D is perhaps TRBD1 (5 bases). V gave up 0 bases and J gave up 7 bases, with 12 bases separating them. Germline CDR1 is MGHRA and CDR2 is YSYEKL. CDR3 length equals 14 residues. Here the CDR3 reads CASSQDLQGIGYTF. The DNA for the CDR3 is TGCGCCAGCAGCCAAGACCTTCAGGGTATTGGCTACACCTTC.

The V and J genes are TRBV28 and TRBJ2-5, with D tentatively TRBD1 (6 bases). CDR1 is MDHEN, CDR2 SYDVKM, per germline. The germline V and J ends were trimmed by 8 bases and 5 bases, with 9 bases remaining between them. The CDR3 covers 11 residues. CDR3 sequence (DNA): TGTGCCAGCGGGGGCCTGGAGACCCAGTACTTC. Translated, it gives CASGGLETQYF.

CDR3 residues: CASSRQGANQPQHF. CDR3 nucleotides: TGTGCCAGCAGCCGCCAGGGGGCGAATCAGCCCCAGCATTTT. V and J are TRBV3-1 (or the pseudogene TRBV3-2) and TRBJ1-5; TRBD1 matches 8 bases. The V segment lost 4 bases and the J segment 4 bases; nucleotides outside the gene matches: 3. The CDR3 loop spans 14 amino acids. From germline, CDR1 is LGHDT and CDR2 YNNKEL (reference sequence).

V usage is TRBV27 and J usage is TRBJ2-1; 8 nucleotides agree with TRBD2. The CDR3 runs 14 residues. Germline V CDR1 and CDR2: MNHEY, SMNVEV (reference sequence). Losses at the gene ends were 7 bases for V and 9 bases for J; bases not matched to a gene: 11. The CDR3 DNA follows: TGTGCCAGCACCGCGGGAGGTGTTTATGGTGAGCAGTTCTTC. Protein product: CASTAGGVYGEQFF.

The rearrangement joins TRBV13 to TRBJ2-7, with a possible D match to TRBD1 (6 bases). With 5 bases removed from V and 7 bases from J, the gap between germline ends came to 12 bases. Looked up from germline, CDR1 is PRHDT and CDR2 is FYEKMQ (reference sequence). The CDR3 sequence is 12 residues long. CDR3 protein: CASSVRRGEQYF. The CDR3, as DNA: TGTGCCAGCAGCGTACGTAGGGGGGAGCAGTACTTC. Variable domain in full (rest from reference TRBV13 and TRBJ2-7): AAGVIQSPRHLIKEKRETATLKCYPIPRHDTVYWYQQGPGQDPQFLISFYEKMQSDKGSIPDRFSAQQFSDYHSELNMSSLELGDSALYFCASSVRRGEQYFGPGTRLTVT.

CDR3 in amino acids: CASAAGGTEAFF. CDR3 coding DNA: TGCGCCAGCGCGGCAGGGGGCACTGAAGCTTTCTTT. The rearrangement links TRBV5-1 to TRBJ1-1, with 7 nucleotides matching TRBD1. The CDR3 spans 12 residues. With 7 bases clipped from V and 4 bases from J, the junction kept 4 bases outside the gene matches. Germline CDR1 SGHRS, CDR2 YFSETQ.

This clone was found once. The chain joins TRBV5-6 to TRBJ2-1; 8 bases match TRBD1. CDR1 is SGHDT and CDR2 is YYEEEE in the germline V gene. The CDR3 covers 15 residues. V lost 0 bases and J lost 6; bases outside the gene matches: 5. CDR3 in amino acids: CASSLGGQGSNEQFF. The CDR3 coding sequence is TGTGCCAGCAGCTTGGGTGGACAGGGCTCCAATGAGCAGTTCTTC.

The count of this clone is one. The V call is TRBV14, the J call TRBJ1-5; D is uncertain. CDR3 size: 14 residues. Germline assignment: CDR1 SGHDN and CDR2 FVKESK. Trimming cost V 1 base and J 5 bases, with 9 bases left between them. In nucleotides, the CDR3 is TGTGCCAGCAGCCAAGGCGGCGGGCATCAGCCCCAGCATTTT. Amino acid sequence: CASSQGGGHQPQHF. Combining the CDR3 with reference TRBV14 and TRBJ1-5 gives the whole variable domain EAGVTQFPSHSVIEKGQTVTLRCDPISGHDNLYWYRRVMGKEIKFLLHFVKESKQDESGMPNNRFLAERTGGTYSTLKVQPAELEDSGVYFCASSQGGGHQPQHFGDGTRLSIL.

The J gene is TRBJ2-7, the V gene TRBV12-5; a possible D gene is TRBD1 (6 bases). The V end was cut by 5 bases, the J end by 6 bases, with 20 bases between. The germline gives CDR1 LGHNT, CDR2 FRNRAP. The CDR3 runs to 15 residues. Here the CDR3 DNA reads TGTGCTAGTGGTACGTCACAGGGTGCTGAATTCGAGCAGTACTTC. It yields the protein CASGTSQGAEFEQYF.

This clone turned up a few times. The chain recombines TRBV11-2 with TRBJ1-2; 9 bases fit TRBD1. The CDR3 runs 17 residues. The germline V gene encodes CDR1 SGHAT and CDR2 FQNNGV. Trimming at V came to 5 bases and at J to 4 bases, leaving 14 bases not matched to a gene. The CDR3 is CASSPGTGQQGSYGYTF. CDR3 DNA: TGTGCCAGCAGCCCCGGGACAGGGCAGCAGGGGAGCTATGGCTACACCTTC.

V gene TRBV6-2 or TRBV6-3 combines with J gene TRBJ2-1, with TRBD1 as a possible D gene (6 bases). The CDR3 spans 15 residues. V was shortened by 4 bases and J by 3 bases, with 13 bases between the two germline ends. Germline V gene sequence: CDR1 MNHEY, CDR2 SVGEGT. The CDR3 region has the DNA TGTGCCAGCAGTTGGATCCGGGACAACTACAATGAGCAGTTCTTC. Translating it yields CASSWIRDNYNEQFF.

This chain joins TRBV29-1 and TRBJ2-1, with 13 bases identical to TRBD2. The CDR3 has 16 residues. V lost 6 bases and J lost 10; bases outside the gene matches: 15. Per germline, CDR1 SQVTM and CDR2 ANQGSEA. The CDR3 spells CSVVPLTSGRAWEQFF. As DNA, the CDR3 is TGCAGCGTCGTCCCATTAACTAGCGGGAGGGCCTGGGAGCAGTTCTTC.

The rearrangement links TRBV6-2 or TRBV6-3 to TRBJ2-3, with D possibly matching TRBD2 (6 bases). Trimming took off 4 bases at V and 6 bases at J, with 11 bases between the two ends. The CDR3 length is 13 residues. In germline, CDR1 is MNHEY, CDR2 SVGEGT. CDR3 region: CASSSIGRDTQYF. CDR3 DNA: TGTGCCAGCAGTTCGATAGGGAGGGATACGCAGTATTTT.

The chain couples TRBV5-1 to TRBJ2-5; tentative D call: TRBD2 (5 bases). The better agreement between TRBJ2-7 and the DNA end casts doubt on the J call. CDR1 and CDR2 from the germline V gene are SGHRS and YFSETQ. This CDR3 is 14 amino acids long. This chain's CDR3 is CASSLLGASYEQYF. DNA of the CDR3: TGCGCCAGCAGCTTGCTGGGAGCCTCCTACGAGCAGTACTTC.

This chain connects TRBV5-6 to TRBJ2-3; 9 bases match TRBD2. J gave up 8 bases and V 1 base, and 11 bases lay outside the gene matches. CDR3 size: 16 residues. Looked up from germline, CDR1 is SGHDT and CDR2 is YYEEEE. The chain's CDR3 is CASSLIGSGSFRTQYF. In nucleotides, the CDR3 is TGTGCCAGCAGCTTGATAGGTAGCGGGAGCTTTCGTACGCAGTATTTT.

The V gene is TRBV3-1 (or the pseudogene TRBV3-2), the J gene TRBJ2-2; D possibly corresponds to TRBD1 (6 bases). The CDR3 spans 15 residues. Trimming left V 4 bases short and J 0 bases short, with 9 bases between. Germline lookup yields CDR1 LGHDT and CDR2 YNNKEL (reference sequence). The CDR3 region is CASSRTESNTGELFF. CDR3 nucleotides: TGTGCCAGCAGCCGGACAGAATCGAACACCGGGGAGCTGTTTTTT.

The chain joins TRBV18 to TRBJ2-7, with a tentative D call TRBD2 (6 bases). V shed 3 bases and J shed 2 bases, with 20 bases lying between them. Germline CDR1 reads KGHSH; CDR2 reads LQKENI. The CDR3 is 17 residues long. Here the CDR3 DNA reads TGTGCCAGCTCACCGGCTGTCCGGTTAGCGGCAACCTACGAGCAGTACTTC. Translation gives CASSPAVRLAATYEQYF.

The chain joins TRBV6-5 to TRBJ2-2, with D possibly matching TRBD2 (5 bases). Looked up from germline, CDR1 is MNHEY and CDR2 is SVGAGI. The ends were cut back, 0 bases at V and 3 bases at J, with 5 bases in the middle. The CDR3 totals 14 residues. The CDR3 nucleotides read TGTGCCAGCAGTTACTCCGGGGACACCGGGGAGCTGTTTTTT. Translating it yields CASSYSGDTGELFF.

The chain combines TRBV29-1 with TRBJ2-5; 7 bases line up with TRBD1. This CDR3 has 14 amino acids. Germline CDR1 is SQVTM and CDR2 is ANQGSEA. J lost 2 bases, V lost 3 bases, and 6 bases had no gene match. CDR3 DNA: TGCAGCGTTGATAGAGGGGGCCCACAAGAGACCCAGTACTTC. Its protein product is CSVDRGGPQETQYF.

The J gene is TRBJ1-1, the V gene TRBV3-1 (or the pseudogene TRBV3-2); D unclear. V gave up 2 bases and J gave up 0 bases, with 10 bases separating them. The CDR3 is 15 amino acids. Per germline, CDR1 LGHDT and CDR2 YNNKEL (reference sequence). The CDR3 sequence is CASSQSVPMNTEAFF. In nucleotides, the CDR3 is TGTGCCAGCAGCCAATCGGTTCCCATGAACACTGAAGCTTTCTTT.

In regard to this clone: Sequence at one end of the junction differs from germline and may be a read error. The J gene is TRBJ2-1, the V gene TRBV5-5; 10 positions agree with TRBD2. This CDR3 is built from 14 residues. Germline V gene data show CDR1 as SGHKS and CDR2 as YYEKEE (reference sequence). CDR3 in amino acids: CASSLGLANDEQFF. DNA for the CDR3: TGTGCCAGCAGTTTGGGACTAGCGAACGATGAGCAGTTCTTC.

The chain uses TRBV18 and TRBJ2-1, with D uncertain. Trimming removed 0 bases from V and 5 bases from J, with 11 bases in between. Germline-derived CDR1 and CDR2 are KGHSH and LQKENI. There are 15 residues in the CDR3. This chain's CDR3 is CASSPPGPSDNEQFF. The CDR3 nucleotides read TGTGCCAGCTCACCACCGGGCCCTTCAGACAATGAGCAGTTCTTC.

This clone appeared once. This sequence joins TRBV12-2 and TRBJ1-5. TRBV12-2 is a pseudogene. This CDR3 spans 14 amino acids. Here the CDR3 DNA reads TGTGCAAGTCGCTTTTCCTGTCGCAATCAGCCCCAGCATTTT. As protein: CASRFSCRNQPQHF.